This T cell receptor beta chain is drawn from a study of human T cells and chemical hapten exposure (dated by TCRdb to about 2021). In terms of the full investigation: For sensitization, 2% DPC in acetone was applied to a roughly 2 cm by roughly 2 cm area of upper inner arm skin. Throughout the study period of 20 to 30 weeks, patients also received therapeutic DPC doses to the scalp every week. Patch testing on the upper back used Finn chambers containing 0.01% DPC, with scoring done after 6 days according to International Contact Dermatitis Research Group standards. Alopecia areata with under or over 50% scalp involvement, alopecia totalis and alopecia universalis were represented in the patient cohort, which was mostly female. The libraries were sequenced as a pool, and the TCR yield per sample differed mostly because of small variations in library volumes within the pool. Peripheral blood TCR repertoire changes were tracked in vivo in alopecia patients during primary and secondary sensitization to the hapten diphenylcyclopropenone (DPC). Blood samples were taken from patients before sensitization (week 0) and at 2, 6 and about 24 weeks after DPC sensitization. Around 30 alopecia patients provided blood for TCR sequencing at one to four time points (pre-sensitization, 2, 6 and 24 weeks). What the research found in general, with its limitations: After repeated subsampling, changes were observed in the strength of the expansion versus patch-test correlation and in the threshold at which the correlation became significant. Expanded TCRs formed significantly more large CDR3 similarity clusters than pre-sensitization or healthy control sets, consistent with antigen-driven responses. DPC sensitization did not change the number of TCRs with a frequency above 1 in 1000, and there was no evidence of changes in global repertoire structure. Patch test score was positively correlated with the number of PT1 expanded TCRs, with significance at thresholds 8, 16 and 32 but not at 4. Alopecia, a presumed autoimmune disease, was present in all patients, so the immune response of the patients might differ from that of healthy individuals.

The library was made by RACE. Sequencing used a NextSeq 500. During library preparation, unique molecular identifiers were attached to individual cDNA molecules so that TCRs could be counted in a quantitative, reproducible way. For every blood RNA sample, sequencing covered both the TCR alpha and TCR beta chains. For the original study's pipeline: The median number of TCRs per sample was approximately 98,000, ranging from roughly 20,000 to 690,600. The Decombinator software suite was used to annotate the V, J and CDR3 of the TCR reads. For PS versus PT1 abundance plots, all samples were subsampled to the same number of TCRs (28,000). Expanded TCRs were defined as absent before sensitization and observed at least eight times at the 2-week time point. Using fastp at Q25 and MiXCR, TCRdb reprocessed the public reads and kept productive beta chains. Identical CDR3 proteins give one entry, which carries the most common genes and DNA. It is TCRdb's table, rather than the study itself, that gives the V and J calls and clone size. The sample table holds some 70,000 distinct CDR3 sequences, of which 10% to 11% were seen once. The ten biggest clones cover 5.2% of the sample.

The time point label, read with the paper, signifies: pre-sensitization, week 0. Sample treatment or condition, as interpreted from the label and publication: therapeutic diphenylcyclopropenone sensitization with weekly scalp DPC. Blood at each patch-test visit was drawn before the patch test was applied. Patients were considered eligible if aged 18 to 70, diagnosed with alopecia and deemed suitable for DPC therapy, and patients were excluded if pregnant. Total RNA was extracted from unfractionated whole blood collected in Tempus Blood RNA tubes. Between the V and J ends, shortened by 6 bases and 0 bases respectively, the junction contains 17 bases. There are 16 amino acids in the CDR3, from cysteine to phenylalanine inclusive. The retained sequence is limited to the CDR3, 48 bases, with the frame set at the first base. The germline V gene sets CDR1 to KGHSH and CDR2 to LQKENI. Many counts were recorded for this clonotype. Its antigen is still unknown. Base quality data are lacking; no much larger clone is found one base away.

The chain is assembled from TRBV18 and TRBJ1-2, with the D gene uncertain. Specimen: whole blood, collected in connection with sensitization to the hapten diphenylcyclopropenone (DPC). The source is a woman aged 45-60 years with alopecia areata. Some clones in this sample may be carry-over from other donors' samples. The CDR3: CASSLRTIQANYGYTF. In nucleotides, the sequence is TGTGCCAGCTCCCTCCGGACGATACAAGCTAACTATGGCTACACCTTC.